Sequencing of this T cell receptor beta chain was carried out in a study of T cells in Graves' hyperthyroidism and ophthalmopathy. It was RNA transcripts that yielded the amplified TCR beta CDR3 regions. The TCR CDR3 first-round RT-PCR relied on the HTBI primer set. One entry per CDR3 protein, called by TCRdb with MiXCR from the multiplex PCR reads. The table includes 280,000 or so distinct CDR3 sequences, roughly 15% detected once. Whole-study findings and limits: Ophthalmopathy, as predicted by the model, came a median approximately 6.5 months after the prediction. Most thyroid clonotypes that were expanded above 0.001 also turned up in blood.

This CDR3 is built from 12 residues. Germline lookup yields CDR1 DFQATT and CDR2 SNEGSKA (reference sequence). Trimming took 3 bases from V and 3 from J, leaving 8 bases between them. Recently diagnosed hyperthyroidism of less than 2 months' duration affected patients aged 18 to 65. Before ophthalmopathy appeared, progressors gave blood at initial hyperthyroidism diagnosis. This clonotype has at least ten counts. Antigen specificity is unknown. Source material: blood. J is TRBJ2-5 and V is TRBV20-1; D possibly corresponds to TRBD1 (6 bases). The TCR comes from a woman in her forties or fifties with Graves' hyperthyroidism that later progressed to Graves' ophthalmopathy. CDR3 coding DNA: TGCAGTGCTAGGGGGGCGGAAGAGACCCAGTACTTC. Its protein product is CSARGAEETQYF.